This T cell receptor beta chain appears in the sequencing data of a study of Graves' ophthalmopathy and Graves' hyperthyroidism. Reliance was placed on clinical symptoms, serum thyroxine, TRAb, thyroid ultrasound and orbital computed tomography for diagnosis. The sequenced template was RNA, covering the TCR beta CDR3 region. First-round RT-PCR used HTBI primers; second-round multiplex PCR followed. TCRdb passed the multiplex PCR reads through MiXCR, listing each CDR3 protein once. This table has 650,000 to 900,000 distinct CDR3 sequences, approximately 40% appearing once. Comment on this clonotype: The junction differs from germline at one of its ends, possibly a read error.

The germline CDR1 and CDR2 sequences are MNHNY and SVGAGI (reference sequence). The CDR3 contains 14 residues. This TCR was recovered from an adult man with Graves' ophthalmopathy. The chain carries TRBV6-6 and TRBJ2-6; D is possibly TRBD1 (5 bases). Sequences were obtained from peripheral blood. CDR3 nucleotide sequence: TGTGCCAGCAGTTACCTATCTGGGGCCAACGTCCCGACTTTC. Translated, it gives CASSYLSGANVPTF.